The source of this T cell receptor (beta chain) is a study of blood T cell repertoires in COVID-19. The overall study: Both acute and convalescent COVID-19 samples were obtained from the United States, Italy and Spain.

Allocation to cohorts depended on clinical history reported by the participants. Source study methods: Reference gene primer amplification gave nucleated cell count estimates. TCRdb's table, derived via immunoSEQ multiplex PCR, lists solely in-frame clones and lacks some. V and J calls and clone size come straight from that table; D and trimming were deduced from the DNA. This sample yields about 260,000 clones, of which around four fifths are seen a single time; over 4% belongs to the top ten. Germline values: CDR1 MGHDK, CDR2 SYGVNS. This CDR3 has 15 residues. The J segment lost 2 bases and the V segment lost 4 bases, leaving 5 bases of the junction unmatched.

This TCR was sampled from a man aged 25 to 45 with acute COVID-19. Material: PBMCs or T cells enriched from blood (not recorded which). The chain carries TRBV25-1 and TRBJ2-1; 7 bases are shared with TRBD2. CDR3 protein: CASSASSGAYNEQFF. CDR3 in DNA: TGTGCCAGCAGTGCCTCTAGCGGAGCCTACAATGAGCAGTTCTTC. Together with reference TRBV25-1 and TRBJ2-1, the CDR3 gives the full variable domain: EADIYQTPRYLVIGTGKKITLECSQTMGHDKMYWYQQDPGMELHLIHYSYGVNSTEKGDLSSESTVSRIRTEHFPLTLESARPSHTSQYLCASSASSGAYNEQFFGPGTRLTVL.